These 14 T cell receptor beta chains originate from one sample sequenced in a study of monozygotic twins with inflammatory bowel disease. Each CDR3 protein gets one entry in TCRdb, which reprocessed the 5' RACE reads and gives no DNA. This table holds about 200,000 distinct CDR3 sequences. Sequencing input: blood. The receptors shown here come from a human donor with ulcerative colitis or Crohn's disease, or a healthy co-twin of an affected twin (not recorded which).

The chain joins TRBV7-3 to TRBJ1-1. This CDR3 has 14 amino acids. The V gene's germline CDR1 is SGHTA and CDR2 FQGTGA. CDR3 residues: CASSQTSGSTEAFF.

CDR3 residues: CASSLRTGWDEQYF. The rearrangement links TRBV27 to TRBJ2-7; TCRdb designates TRBD1, a call that cannot be tested without DNA. Germline V lookup: CDR1 MNHEY, CDR2 SMNVEV (reference sequence). The length of the CDR3 is 14 residues.

The V call is TRBV5-1, the J call TRBJ2-7; TCRdb calls TRBD1, which cannot be checked without DNA. The CDR3 totals 16 residues. The germline CDR1 and CDR2 sequences are SGHRS and YFSETQ. The CDR3 spells CASSLLPGTGGYEQYF. The full variable domain, rest sourced from reference TRBV5-1 and TRBJ2-7, is KAGVTQTPRYLIKTRGQQVTLSCSPISGHRSVSWYQQTPGQGLQFLFEYFSETQRNKGNFPGRFSGRQFSNSRSEMNVSTLELGDSALYLCASSLLPGTGGYEQYFGPGTRLTVT.

V is TRBV6-5 and J is TRBJ2-1. The V gene's germline CDR1 is MNHEY and CDR2 SVGAGI. The CDR3 has 14 residues. CDR3 sequence reads: CASSYSALVNEQFF.

This chain joins TRBV6-5 and TRBJ2-1; no DNA is available, so the TRBD1 call from TCRdb remains unchecked. Per germline, CDR1 MNHEY and CDR2 SVGAGI. The length of the CDR3 is 15 residues. The CDR3 loop reads CASSYPRTAYNEQFF.

The chain uses TRBV23-1 and TRBJ2-4. TRBV23-1 is filed as an ORF, its function uncertain. This CDR3 has 11 residues. This chain's CDR3 is CASSQDVMQYF.

The J gene is TRBJ2-3, the V gene TRBV5-1. Germline V gene lookup returns CDR1 SGHRS and CDR2 YFSETQ. This CDR3 is 14 amino acids long. The CDR3 sequence: CASSLTAFTDTQYF.

The V call is TRBV5-1, the J call TRBJ1-2; TCRdb lists TRBD1, though no DNA is available to test this call. Germline V lookup: CDR1 SGHRS, CDR2 YFSETQ. The CDR3 consists of 16 residues. CDR3: CASCSQLQGVNSGYTF.

This chain connects TRBV7-2 to TRBJ2-1; TCRdb's D call, TRBD2, is unchecked because there is no DNA. Germline V gene lookup returns CDR1 SGHTA and CDR2 FQGNSA. The CDR3 is made up of 14 amino acids. The CDR3 sequence is CALGAGGPFNEQFF.

The chain combines TRBV6-1 with TRBJ2-7; TCRdb's assignment of TRBD1 cannot be checked, as there is no DNA. This CDR3 is built from 13 residues. Germline-derived CDR1 and CDR2 are MNHNS and SASEGT. The CDR3 protein is CASRDPYSYEQYF.

The rearrangement uses TRBV12-3 or TRBV12-4 and TRBJ1-1. This CDR3 contains 15 residues. The CDR3 spells CASRSYGVMNTEAFF.

The chain has TRBV6-5 and TRBJ1-6; absent DNA, TCRdb's TRBD1 call cannot be checked. The length of the CDR3 is 15 residues. Germline V lookup: CDR1 MNHEY, CDR2 SVGAGI. CDR3 sequence: CASSWGSVLGSPLHF.

This chain uses TRBV21-1 with TRBJ1-5; TCRdb calls TRBD1, which cannot be checked without DNA. TRBV21-1 is a recognized pseudogene. The CDR3 covers 17 residues. CDR3: CASSKVPGGRSNQPQHF.

V gene TRBV5-6 combines with J gene TRBJ2-3. This CDR3 has 14 residues. Germline V CDR1 and CDR2: SGHDT, YYEEEE. The CDR3 loop reads CASSYMGASDTQYF.